This T cell receptor (beta chain) was sequenced during a study of T-cell memory formation after mild COVID-19 (dated by TCRdb to the early 2020s). About the study as a whole: TCR sequence clusters from the two donors were largely donor specific. In two donors, T-cell clones that expanded and contracted after mild COVID-19 were followed by sequencing TCRalpha and TCRbeta repertoires longitudinally. The cohort comprised two young, previously healthy adult volunteers, one female and one male. On the study overall, not on this receptor specifically: From day 15 to 85, contracting clones showed balanced CD4/CD8 phenotypes, whereas a second wave of clones that expanded from day 15 to 37 leaned towards CD4+. Contracting CD4+ clones were found mainly in CM and EM memory subsets, while CD8+ clones were enriched in EMRA. SARS-CoV-2 specificity was not confirmed for the second-wave clones peaking on day 37. Only a couple of mild cases were covered in the study, and larger cohorts including severe cases with pre-infection samples were considered necessary. The detection of some responding clones in pre-infection memory suggests that pre-existing cross-reactive memory T cells joined the SARS-CoV-2 response.

The sequencer was an Illumina NovaSeq 6000. Using 5'RACE with constant-segment primers, TCRalpha and TCRbeta cDNA libraries were constructed, with sample barcodes and unique molecular identifiers added in the process. Trizol reagent was used to extract RNA from every sample. The libraries were amplified in two PCR steps, and the second step added a second sample barcode and Illumina TruSeq adapters. The libraries were sequenced on an Illumina NovaSeq using 2 x 150 bp paired-end reads. On the authors' methods: Reads were demultiplexed and collapsed into UMI-guided consensus sequences with migec v1.2.7. Using mixcr v2.1.11, UMI consensuses were aligned to TRA and TRB V and J templates and then assembled into clonotypes. A clonotype was counted as expanded or contracted only when both edgeR and NoisET called the clonotype significant, with the noise models trained on biological replicates. For edgeR calls, a false discovery rate-adjusted p below 0.01 and a log2 fold-change threshold of 1 were applied. As an exploratory analysis of dynamics, PCA with hierarchical clustering was applied to max-normalized trajectories of the 1000 most abundant clonotypes. Separately sequenced CD4+ and CD8+ repertoires were used to assign a CD4 or CD8 phenotype to each responding clone. In-frame beta chains were kept once TCRdb had trimmed the public reads at Q25 with fastp and called clones with MiXCR. Each entry is one CDR3 protein sequence, shown with its most common DNA and genes. TCRdb, not the original authors, processed these V and J calls. This sample comprises about 130,000 distinct CDR3 sequences, more than 15% of them detected only once. Over 4% of the sample is taken by the ten largest.

Of note for this clonotype: It lacks a known antigen. There are no base qualities to consult, and no much larger clone falls within one base.

PBMCs were isolated by Ficoll-Paque density gradient centrifugation. The CDR3 sequence holds 15 residues, the cysteine and phenylalanine included. Just CDR3 DNA is preserved here, 45 bases in frame from base 1. The germline V gene yields SGHVS for CDR1 and FNYEAQ for CDR2. V ends up 5 bases short and J 7 bases short, with an unmatched junction base count of 10. The receptor's source is a man aged 18 to 35 who had mild COVID-19 (a few samples of this study predate the infection). The sample titles of this study are shuffled in the database, so cell type and time point are left out; the donor was told from shared clones. The sample taken for sequencing was PBMCs or a T cell subset sorted from them (not recorded which). The V and J genes are TRBV7-6 and TRBJ2-1, with TRBD2 matching 8 junction bases. The base sequence is TGTGCCAGCAGCCCCTCACGGGGGGGCCGAAATGAGCAGTTCTTC. This is translated as CASSPSRGGRNEQFF. With all but the CDR3 taken from the reference TRBV7-6 and TRBJ2-1 genes, the full variable domain is: GAGVSQSPRYKVTKRGQDVALRCDPISGHVSLYWYRQALGQGPEFLTYFNYEAQQDKSGLPNDRFSAERPEGSISTLTIQRTEQRDSAMYRCASSPSRGGRNEQFFGPGTRLTVL.